This passage covers 10 T cell receptor beta chains from one sample sequenced in a study of blood T cell repertoires in COVID-19. TCRdb's table, derived via immunoSEQ multiplex PCR, lists solely in-frame clones and lacks some. This table holds fewer than 300,000 clones, about 89% found once. The specimen was PBMCs or T cells enriched from blood (not recorded which). These receptors all come from a man in his forties who had recovered from COVID-19.

This chain uses TRBV11-3 with TRBJ1-2; 10 nucleotides align to TRBD1. Germline lookup yields CDR1 SGHNT and CDR2 YENEEA. This CDR3 is 15 amino acids long. Trimming cost V 0 bases and J 8 bases; bases outside gene matches: 6. CDR3 sequence: CASSLDYGTGDGYTF. The CDR3 bases are TGTGCCAGCAGCTTAGATTACGGGACAGGGGACGGCTACACCTTC.

The rearrangement links TRBV6-5 to TRBJ2-7; 8 positions match TRBD2. The germline CDR1 and CDR2 sequences are MNHEY and SVGAGI. The CDR3 runs to 15 residues. With V trimmed by 6 bases and J by 6 bases, 13 bases remained unmatched. CDR3 region: CASRISGSHHSEQYF. The DNA for the CDR3 is TGTGCCAGCAGAATAAGCGGGAGCCATCACAGCGAGCAGTACTTC.

The chain recombines TRBV7-6 with TRBJ1-2, with D perhaps matching TRBD1 (6 bases). The CDR3 covers 15 residues. Trimming removed 5 bases from V and 2 bases from J, with 15 bases in between. CDR1 and CDR2 from the germline V gene are SGHVS and FNYEAQ. DNA for the CDR3: TGTGCCAGCAGCCCAGAGGACAGCTGGAACTATGGCTACACCTTC. This sequence encodes CASSPEDSWNYGYTF.

This clone has only a few counts. The rearrangement uses TRBV7-9 and TRBJ1-1; TRBD1 matches at 10 bases. CDR1 is SEHNR, CDR2 FQNEAQ, per germline (reference sequence). After removal of 6 bases from V and 5 bases from J, the junction contained 21 bases not matched to a gene. The CDR3 runs to 19 residues. The CDR3 DNA sequence: TGTGCCAGCAGTTCTTCTTCCCGGGACAGGGGCCCCGGATTTACTGAAGCTTTCTTT. This gives the protein CASSSSSRDRGPGFTEAFF.

This chain connects TRBV20-1 to TRBJ2-7; possible D gene TRBD2, 6 bases. The germline V gene encodes CDR1 DFQATT and CDR2 SNEGSKA (reference sequence). The CDR3 is 15 amino acids. Trimming stripped 3 bases from V and 4 bases from J, with 19 bases between. CDR3 sequence (DNA): TGCAGTGCTAGTGGGGACTCCAGGGATCTTTACGAGCAGTACTTC. As protein: CSASGDSRDLYEQYF.

This chain joins TRBV7-5 and TRBJ2-7; the table calls TRBD2, which could not be checked here. TRBV7-5 represents a pseudogene. The CDR3 sequence is 16 residues long. The CDR3 loop is CARSLVGGEAFYEQYF. The CDR3 region has the DNA TGTGCCAGAAGCTTAGTGGGCGGGGAGGCATTCTACGAGCAGTACTTC.

This chain joins TRBV28 and TRBJ2-7; D might be TRBD2 (6 bases). Germline V gene data show CDR1 as MDHEN and CDR2 as SYDVKM. This CDR3 contains 14 residues. V was cut by 2 bases and J by 0 bases, with 8 bases left in between. CDR3 region: CASSLVAASYEQYF. CDR3 nucleotides: TGTGCCAGCAGTTTAGTAGCGGCCTCCTACGAGCAGTACTTC.

The V gene is TRBV7-3, the J gene TRBJ2-1, with 7 nucleotides matching TRBD2. The V gene end was trimmed by 5 bases and the J gene end by 4 bases; junction bases not matched to a gene: 11. CDR3 size: 16 residues. The germline V gene encodes CDR1 SGHTA and CDR2 FQGTGA. CDR3 coding DNA: TGTGCCAGCAGCCCCGCGGGAGTGGGGAAATACAATGAGCAGTTCTTC. This translates into CASSPAGVGKYNEQFF.

This chain links TRBV7-8 with TRBJ1-2, with D uncertain. This CDR3 contains 13 residues. CDR1 is SGHVS, CDR2 FQNEAQ, per germline. The ends were cut back, 5 bases at V and 8 bases at J, with 15 bases in the middle. CDR3 region: CASSPRTSSGYTF. The CDR3 coding sequence is TGTGCCAGCAGCCCCCGTACATCTAGCGGCTACACCTTC.

This sequence joins TRBV28 and TRBJ1-2; 7 bases are a match to TRBD1. V trimming: 6 bases; J trimming: 0 bases; junction bases outside the gene matches: 7. The CDR3 sequence is 15 residues long. The germline V gene has CDR1 MDHEN and CDR2 SYDVKM. CDR3 DNA sequence: TGTGCCAGCAGAACCACAGGGGAAGCTAACTATGGCTACACCTTC. As protein: CASRTTGEANYGYTF.